Listed below are T cell receptor beta chains from one sample, sequenced in a study of cytomegalovirus exposure and HLA in healthy donors. Data came from immunoSEQ multiplex PCR; TCRdb stores just in-frame clones and leaves some out. The sample includes 130,000 or so clones, roughly 80% of them seen just once. Sequenced sample: PBMCs. These receptors originate from a woman between 35 and 50 years old in good health and CMV-seropositive. The CDR3 runs from the conserved cysteine through the conserved F or W. The D gene is left open where the match is weak. Expanded clones get a size class; other rows say once, few or many, or leave the size out.

clone_size	d_call	v_call	j_call	cdr3_nt	cdr3_aa
-	-	TRBV10-3	TRBJ1-1	TGTGCCATTTCAAGGGGATCGGACACTGAAGCTTTCTTT	CAISRGSDTEAFF
-	-	TRBV19	TRBJ1-1	TGTGCCAGTAGTATTCCTAGGAGCACTGAAGCTTTCTTT	CASSIPRSTEAFF
-	TRBD1	TRBV5-6	TRBJ2-7	TGTGCCAGCAGCTCGACAGGGTACGAGCAGTACTTC	CASSSTGYEQYF
once	-	TRBV5-5	TRBJ1-3	TGTGCCAGCAGCTTGGCCGCGGGTTCTGGAAACACCATATATTTT	CASSLAAGSGNTIYF
-	TRBD1	TRBV7-2	TRBJ2-2	TGTGCCAGCACCCCGCGGCCCGGGACAGGGAACACCGGGGAGCTGTTTTTT	CASTPRPGTGNTGELFF
-	-	TRBV7-2	TRBJ2-3	TGTGCCAGCACCCGGACAGCTAGCACAGATACGCAGTATTTT	CASTRTASTDTQYF
-	-	TRBV7-2	TRBJ1-6	TGTGCCAGCAGCTTAGGAGGCACGAATTCACCCCTCCACTTT	CASSLGGTNSPLHF
few	TRBD1	TRBV5-4	TRBJ1-1	TGTGCCAGCAACGGACAGGGGGGAGGGGCCGCTGAAGCTTTCTTT	CASNGQGGGAAEAFF
-	-	TRBV6-5	TRBJ1-1	TGTGCCAGCGTCCGACAAACTGAAGCTTTCTTT	CASVRQTEAFF
-	-	TRBV19	TRBJ2-2	TGTGCCAGTCTCAGTTCGTGGGAGGCGGGCGCCGGGGAGCTGTTTTTT	CASLSSWEAGAGELFF
-	-	TRBV23-1	TRBJ1-6	TGCGCCAGCAGTCAATCGGTAGGACAGCCCTTCTATAATTCACCCCTCCACTTT	CASSQSVGQPFYNSPLHF